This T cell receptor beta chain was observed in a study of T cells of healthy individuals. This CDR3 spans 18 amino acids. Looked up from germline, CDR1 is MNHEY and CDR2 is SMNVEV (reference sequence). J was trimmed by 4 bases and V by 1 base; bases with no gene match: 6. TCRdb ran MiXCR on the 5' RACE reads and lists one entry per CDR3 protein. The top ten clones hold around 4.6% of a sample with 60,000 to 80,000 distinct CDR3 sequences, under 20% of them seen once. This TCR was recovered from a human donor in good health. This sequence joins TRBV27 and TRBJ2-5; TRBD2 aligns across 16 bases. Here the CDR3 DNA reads TGTGCCAGCAGTTTATGGGGACTAGCGGGAGGGCCGGCAGAGACCCAGTACTTC. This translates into CASSLWGLAGGPAETQYF.